Here is one T cell receptor beta chain with its context. Its antigen remains unknown. The CDR3 is 17 residues long. V was trimmed by 3 bases and J by 4 bases, leaving 20 bases between them. The V gene's germline CDR1 is KGHDR and CDR2 SFDVKD. Scientists amplified the TCR beta CDR3 regions from RNA transcripts. HTBI-primed RT-PCR formed the first round, and a multiplex PCR formed the second. TCRdb called the multiplex PCR reads again in MiXCR, with one record for every CDR3 protein. The data contain over a million distinct CDR3 sequences, roughly 35% of them singletons. The data are from a study of Graves' ophthalmopathy and Graves' hyperthyroidism. General observations from the study: Most thyroid clonotypes expanded beyond 0.001 frequency were also found in blood.

Specimen: peripheral blood or thyroid tissue (not recorded which). The J gene is TRBJ2-5, the V gene TRBV24-1; D is undetermined. The TCR sequence derives from an adult man with Graves' hyperthyroidism. Here the CDR3 reads CATSDRSLDRDGETQYF. The CDR3 region has the DNA TGTGCCACCAGTGATCGCAGTTTAGACCGTGATGGAGAGACCCAGTACTTC.